The subject of this entry is one T cell receptor beta chain. What it binds is not known. This sample stems from a study of shared clonotypes between healthy human individuals. Study-level results: The four-donor shared clonotypes exceeded non-shared clonotypes in generation probability, with non-shared ones scoring lower.

Measured with immunoSEQ multiplex PCR; TCRdb has only the in-frame clones, and not every one. The sample records 1.5 million to 2.5 million clones, approximately 94% being singletons. The naive CD8 fraction comprised CD45RO-negative cells positively selected for CCR7 and excluded terminally differentiated effector memory CD45RA+ cells. This receptor was taken from a man between 18 and 29 years old in good health. Sequencing was performed on naive CD8+ T cells sorted from blood.

The CDR3 sequence: CASSLPGSSYEQYF. CDR3 DNA: TGTGCCAGCAGCTTGCCCGGAAGCTCCTACGAGCAGTACTTC. This chain uses TRBV5-8 with TRBJ2-7; D remains unclear. The CDR3 runs to 14 residues. The ends were cut back, 1 base at V and 0 bases at J, with 8 bases in the middle. The V gene's germline CDR1 is SGHTS and CDR2 YDEGEE.